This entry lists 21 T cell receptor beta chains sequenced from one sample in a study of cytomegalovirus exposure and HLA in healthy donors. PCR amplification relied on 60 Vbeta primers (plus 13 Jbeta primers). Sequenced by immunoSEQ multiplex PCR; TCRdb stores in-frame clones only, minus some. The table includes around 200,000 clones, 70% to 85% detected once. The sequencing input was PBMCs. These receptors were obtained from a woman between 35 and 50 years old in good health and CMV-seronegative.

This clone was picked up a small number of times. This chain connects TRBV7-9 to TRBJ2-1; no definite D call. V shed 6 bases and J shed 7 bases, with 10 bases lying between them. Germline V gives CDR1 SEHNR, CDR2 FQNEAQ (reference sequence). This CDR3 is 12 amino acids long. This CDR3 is CASRTRRNEQFF. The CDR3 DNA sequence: TGTGCCAGCAGAACTCGGCGGAATGAGCAGTTCTTC.

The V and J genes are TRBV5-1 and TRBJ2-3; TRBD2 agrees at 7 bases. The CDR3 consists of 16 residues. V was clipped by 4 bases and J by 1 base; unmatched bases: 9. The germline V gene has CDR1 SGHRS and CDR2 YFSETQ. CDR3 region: CASSRTSGVRTDTQYF. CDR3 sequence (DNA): TGCGCCAGCAGCCGGACGAGCGGGGTTCGCACAGATACGCAGTATTTT.

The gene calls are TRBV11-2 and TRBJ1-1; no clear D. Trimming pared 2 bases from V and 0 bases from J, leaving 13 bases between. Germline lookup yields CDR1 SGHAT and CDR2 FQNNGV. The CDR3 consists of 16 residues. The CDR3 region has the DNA TGTGCCAGCAGCTTAAACTGGCCGGGATTGAACACTGAAGCTTTCTTT. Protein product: CASSLNWPGLNTEAFF. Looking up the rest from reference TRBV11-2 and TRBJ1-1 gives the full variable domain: EAGVAQSPRYKIIEKRQSVAFWCNPISGHATLYWYQQILGQGPKLLIQFQNNGVVDDSQLPKDRFSAERLKGVDSTLKIQPAKLEDSAVYLCASSLNWPGLNTEAFFGQGTRLTVV.

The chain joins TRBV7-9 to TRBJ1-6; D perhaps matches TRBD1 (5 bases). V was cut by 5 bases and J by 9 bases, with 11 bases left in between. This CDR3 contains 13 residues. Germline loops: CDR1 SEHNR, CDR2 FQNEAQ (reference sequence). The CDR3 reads CASSQEGPSPLHF. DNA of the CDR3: TGTGCCAGCAGCCAGGAGGGGCCTTCACCCCTCCACTTT.

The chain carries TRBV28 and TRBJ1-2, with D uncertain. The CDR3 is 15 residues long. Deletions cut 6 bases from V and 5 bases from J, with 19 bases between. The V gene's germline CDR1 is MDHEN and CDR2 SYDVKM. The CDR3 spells CASSFEPPGRYGYTF. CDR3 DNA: TGTGCCAGCAGCTTTGAACCTCCGGGTCGATATGGCTACACCTTC.

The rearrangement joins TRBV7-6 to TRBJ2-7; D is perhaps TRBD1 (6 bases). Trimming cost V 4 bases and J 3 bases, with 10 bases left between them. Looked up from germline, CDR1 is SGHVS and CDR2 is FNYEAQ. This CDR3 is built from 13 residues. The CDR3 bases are TGTGCCAGCAGCTCTCCGGACAGCTACGAGCAGTACTTC. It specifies CASSSPDSYEQYF.

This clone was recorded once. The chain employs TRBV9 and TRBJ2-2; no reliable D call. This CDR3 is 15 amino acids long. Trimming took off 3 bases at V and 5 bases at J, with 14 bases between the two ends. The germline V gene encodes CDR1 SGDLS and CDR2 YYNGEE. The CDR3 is CASSATVYMTGELFF. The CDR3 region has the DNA TGTGCCAGCAGCGCTACAGTTTATATGACCGGGGAGCTGTTTTTT.

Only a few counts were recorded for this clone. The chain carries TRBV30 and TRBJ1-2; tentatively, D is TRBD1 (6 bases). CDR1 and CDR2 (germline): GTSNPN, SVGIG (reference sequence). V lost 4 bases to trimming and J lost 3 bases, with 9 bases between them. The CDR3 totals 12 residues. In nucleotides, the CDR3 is TGTGCCTGGACGGACAGCCACTATGGCTACACCTTC. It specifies CAWTDSHYGYTF.

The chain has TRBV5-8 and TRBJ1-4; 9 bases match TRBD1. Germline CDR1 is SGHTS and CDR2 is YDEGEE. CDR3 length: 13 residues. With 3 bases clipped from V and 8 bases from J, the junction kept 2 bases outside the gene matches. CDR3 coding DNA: TGTGCCAGCAGCTGGACAGGGGAGGAAAAACTGTTTTTT. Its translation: CASSWTGEEKLFF.

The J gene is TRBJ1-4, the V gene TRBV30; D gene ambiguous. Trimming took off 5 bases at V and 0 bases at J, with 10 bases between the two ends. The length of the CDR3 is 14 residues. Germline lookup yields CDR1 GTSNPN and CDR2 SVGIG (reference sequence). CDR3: CAWDPGSTNEKLFF. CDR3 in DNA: TGTGCCTGGGACCCAGGCTCAACTAATGAAAAACTGTTTTTT. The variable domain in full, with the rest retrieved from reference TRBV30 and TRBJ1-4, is SQTIHQWPATLVQPVGSPLSLECTVEGTSNPNLYWYRQAAGRGLQLLFYSVGIGQISSEVPQNLSASRPQDRQFILSSKKLLLSDSGFYLCAWDPGSTNEKLFFGSGTQLSVL.

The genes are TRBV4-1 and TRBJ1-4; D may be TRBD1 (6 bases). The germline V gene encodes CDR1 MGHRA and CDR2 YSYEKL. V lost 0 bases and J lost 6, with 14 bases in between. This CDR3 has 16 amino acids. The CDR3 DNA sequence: TGCGCCAGCAGCCAAGATCGCGGCAGGGGTTATGAAAAACTGTTTTTT. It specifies CASSQDRGRGYEKLFF.

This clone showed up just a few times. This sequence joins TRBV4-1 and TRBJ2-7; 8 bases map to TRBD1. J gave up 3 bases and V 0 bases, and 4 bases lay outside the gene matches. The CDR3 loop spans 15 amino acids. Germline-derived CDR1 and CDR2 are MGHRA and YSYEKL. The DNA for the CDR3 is TGCGCCAGCAGCCAAGAGGGACAGGTTGGCTACGAGCAGTACTTC. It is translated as CASSQEGQVGYEQYF.

The CDR3 reads CASSLGGAYGYTF. The DNA for the CDR3 is TGTGCCAGCAGCTTAGGCGGGGCCTATGGCTACACCTTC. The chain recombines TRBV7-3 with TRBJ1-2; maybe TRBD1 (5 bases). Looked up from germline, CDR1 is SGHTA and CDR2 is FQGTGA. The V and J ends lost 2 bases and 4 bases respectively, with 8 bases between them. This CDR3 has 13 residues.

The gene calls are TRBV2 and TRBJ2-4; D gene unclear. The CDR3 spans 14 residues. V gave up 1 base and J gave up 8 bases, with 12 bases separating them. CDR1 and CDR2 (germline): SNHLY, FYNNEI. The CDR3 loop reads CASSEGVLRDIQYF. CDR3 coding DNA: TGTGCCAGCAGTGAAGGTGTCCTCCGGGACATTCAGTACTTC.

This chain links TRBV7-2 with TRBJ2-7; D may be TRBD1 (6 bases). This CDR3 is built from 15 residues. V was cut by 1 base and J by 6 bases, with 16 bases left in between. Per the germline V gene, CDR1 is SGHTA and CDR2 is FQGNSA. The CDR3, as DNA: TGTGCCAGCAGCTTAGGTACAGGGTTTGGGGCCGAGCAGTACTTC. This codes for CASSLGTGFGAEQYF.

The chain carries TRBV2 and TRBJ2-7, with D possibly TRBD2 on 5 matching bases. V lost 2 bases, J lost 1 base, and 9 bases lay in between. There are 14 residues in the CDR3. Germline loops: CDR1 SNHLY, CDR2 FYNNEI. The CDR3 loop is CASSEYGVSYEQYF. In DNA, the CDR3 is TGTGCCAGCAGTGAATACGGGGTTTCCTACGAGCAGTACTTC.

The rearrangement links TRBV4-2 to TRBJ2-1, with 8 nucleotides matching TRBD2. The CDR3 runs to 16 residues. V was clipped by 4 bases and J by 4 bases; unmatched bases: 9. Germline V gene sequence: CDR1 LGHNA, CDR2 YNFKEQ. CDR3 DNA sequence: TGTGCCAGCAGCCCTGGAACGGGGGGGGAATACAATGAGCAGTTCTTC. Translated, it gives CASSPGTGGEYNEQFF.

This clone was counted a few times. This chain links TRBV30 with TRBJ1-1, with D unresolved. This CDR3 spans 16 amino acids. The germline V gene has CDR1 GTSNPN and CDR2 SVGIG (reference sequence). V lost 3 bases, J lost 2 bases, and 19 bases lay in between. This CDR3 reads CAWRGGALTLNTEAFF. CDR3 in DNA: TGTGCCTGGAGAGGTGGTGCGTTGACTCTAAACACTGAAGCTTTCTTT.

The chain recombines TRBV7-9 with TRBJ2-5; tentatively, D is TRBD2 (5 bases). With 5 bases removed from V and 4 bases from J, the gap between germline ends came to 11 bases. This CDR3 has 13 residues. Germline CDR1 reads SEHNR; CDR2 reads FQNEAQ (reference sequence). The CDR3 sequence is CASSPSGIETQYF. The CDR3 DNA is TGTGCCAGCAGCCCCTCCGGGATAGAGACCCAGTACTTC.

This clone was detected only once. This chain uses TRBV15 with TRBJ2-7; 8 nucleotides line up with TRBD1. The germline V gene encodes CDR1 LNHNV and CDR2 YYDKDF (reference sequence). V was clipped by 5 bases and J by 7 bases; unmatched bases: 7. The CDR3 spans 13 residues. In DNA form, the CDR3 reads TGTGCCACCAGCGAGCAGGGGGCCAGTGAGCAGTACTTC. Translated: CATSEQGASEQYF.

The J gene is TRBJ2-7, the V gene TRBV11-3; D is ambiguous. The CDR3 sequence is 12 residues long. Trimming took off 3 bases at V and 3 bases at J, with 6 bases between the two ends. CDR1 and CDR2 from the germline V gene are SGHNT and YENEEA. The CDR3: CASSLNSYEQYF. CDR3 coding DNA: TGTGCCAGCAGCTTGAACAGCTACGAGCAGTACTTC.